The clone carrying this TCR beta chain was picked up many times. The antigen remains unidentified. Time point defined: patch test 2, 6 weeks after DPC sensitization. The sample's treatment: therapeutic diphenylcyclopropenone sensitization with weekly scalp DPC. In the library, unique molecular identifiers were attached to individual cDNA molecules. TCRdb called the RACE reads again in MiXCR, with one record for every CDR3 protein. The sample holds about 69,000 distinct CDR3 sequences; over 9% are singletons and the top ten take approximately 7%. There are 13 residues in the CDR3. Germline-derived CDR1 and CDR2 are SGHRS and YFSETQ. The V gene lost 4 bases and the J gene lost 0 bases, with 7 bases spanning the gap. The entry originates in a study of human T cells and chemical hapten exposure. Across the study: Mostly female patients had alopecia areata, totalis or universalis.

General study results and limits: With patch test score, the counts of PT1 expanded TCRs showed a positive correlation. Relative to control repertoires, expanded TCRs gave rise to significantly more large CDR3 similarity clusters.

This clonotype was obtained from a woman aged 45 to 65 with alopecia areata. Some clones in this sample may be carry-over from other donors' samples. The sequenced sample was whole blood, obtained in connection with sensitization to the hapten diphenylcyclopropenone (DPC). V gene TRBV5-1 combines with J gene TRBJ1-1, with a tentative D call TRBD1 (5 bases). CDR3 residues: CASSGQMNTEAFF. DNA of the CDR3: TGCGCCAGCAGCGGACAAATGAACACTGAAGCTTTCTTT.